The T cell receptor beta chain described here comes from a study of cytomegalovirus exposure and HLA in healthy donors. As to this clone: As yet, its antigen is unknown.

Points from the study as a whole: Presence/absence analyses supposed approximately even sequencing depth among donors. Apart from CMV serostatus, no immune exposure information was available. Later analysis indicated greater clonal expansion among HLA-associated TCR beta chains than among equally common other chains. A previous analysis found most TCR beta V segments productive roughly 87% or roughly 30% of the time.

This CDR3 is 15 amino acids long. Unmatched junction bases numbered 8, after V lost 5 bases and J lost 4 bases. Per the germline V gene, CDR1 is MNHNS and CDR2 is SASEGT. The PCR used 60 Vbeta and 13 Jbeta primers. The assay was immunoSEQ multiplex PCR, and TCRdb's table has in-frame clones only and misses some. This table holds 100,000 to 150,000 clones, around 80% found once. This clonotype originated in a man between 25 and 39 years old in good health and CMV-seronegative. The rearrangement uses TRBV6-1 and TRBJ2-7; 10 bases fit TRBD2. The sample consisted of PBMCs. DNA for the CDR3: TGTGCCAGCAGTTTCCACAGCGGGGGGGTTTACGAGCAGTACTTC. This translates into CASSFHSGGVYEQYF.